These 27 T cell receptor beta chains originate from one sample sequenced in a study of vaccination and CD4 T cells after COVID-19. These receptors have no known antigen. With the Oncomine TCR Beta short-read assay, DNA from cultured CD4+ T cells was sequenced. TCRdb re-called the PCR reads with MiXCR, one entry per CDR3 protein. The table has around 20,000 distinct CDR3 sequences, roughly 31% seen once. Treatment noted: roughly 10-day PBMC culture with coronavirus spike peptide pools or control peptides (ViraFEST assay). What was sequenced was cultured CD4+ T cells from blood. The receptors derive from a human donor with COVID-19.

This clonotype was detected only a few times. This sequence joins TRBV25-1 and TRBJ2-1; possible D gene TRBD1, 7 bases. The V end was cut by 9 bases, the J end by 7 bases, with 13 bases between. Germline V gene sequence: CDR1 MGHDK, CDR2 SYGVNS. The CDR3 consists of 12 residues. The CDR3 DNA follows: TGTGCCAGTTCCAGGGGGGTGAATGAGCAGTTCTTC. It encodes CASSRGVNEQFF. The variable domain in full, with the rest retrieved from reference TRBV25-1 and TRBJ2-1, is EADIYQTPRYLVIGTGKKITLECSQTMGHDKMYWYQQDPGMELHLIHYSYGVNSTEKGDLSSESTVSRIRTEHFPLTLESARPSHTSQYLCASSRGVNEQFFGPGTRLTVL.

The V gene is TRBV7-8, the J gene TRBJ2-3, with D unresolved. The CDR3 sequence is 16 residues long. Germline V CDR1 and CDR2: SGHVS, FQNEAQ. The V gene lost 1 base and the J gene lost 0 bases, with 11 bases spanning the gap. For the CDR3, the DNA is TGTGCCAGCAGCTTAGATACGTCCTATAGCACAGATACGCAGTATTTT. Translating gives CASSLDTSYSTDTQYF.

The chain employs TRBV18 and TRBJ1-6, with D possibly TRBD1 on 6 matching bases. CDR1 is KGHSH and CDR2 is LQKENI in the germline V gene. Between the trimmed V and J ends, which lost 2 bases and 8 bases, there was a span of 13 bases. The CDR3 spans 15 residues. DNA for the CDR3: TGTGCCAGCTCACCAGAAACAGGGAGTCATTCACCCCTCCACTTT. Its translation is CASSPETGSHSPLHF.

In this sample, this clonotype turned up once. This rearrangement joins TRBV12-3 or TRBV12-4 to TRBJ1-4; tentatively, D is TRBD1 (5 bases). Trimming removed 3 bases from V and 8 bases from J, with 10 bases in between. The CDR3 extends over 13 amino acids. The CDR3 region is CASSLGVGEKLFF. The DNA for the CDR3 is TGTGCCAGCAGTTTGGGGGTTGGCGAAAAACTGTTTTTT.

This clonotype was seen a handful of times. V usage is TRBV11-3 and J usage is TRBJ2-3; D unclear. In germline, CDR1 is SGHNT, CDR2 YENEEA. CDR3 length: 13 amino acids. Trimming left V 4 bases short and J 6 bases short, with 11 bases between. The CDR3 region is CASSSRFPDTQYF. Here the CDR3 DNA reads TGTGCCAGCAGCTCCAGGTTCCCGGATACGCAGTATTTT.

Only a few counts were recorded for this clonotype. The rearrangement joins TRBV18 to TRBJ1-1; D remains unclear. This CDR3 has 14 residues. V was trimmed by 8 bases and J by 1 base, leaving 14 bases between them. CDR1 is KGHSH and CDR2 is LQKENI in the germline V gene. The CDR3 DNA sequence: TGTGCCAGCATCCAAACGGCCCAGAACACTGAAGCTTTCTTT. Translation: CASIQTAQNTEAFF.

The rearrangement uses TRBV11-2 and TRBJ1-4; D may be TRBD1 (5 bases). The CDR3 spans 17 residues. CDR1 is SGHAT and CDR2 is FQNNGV in the germline V gene. The V and J ends lost 2 bases and 5 bases respectively, with 18 bases between them. In nucleotides, the CDR3 is TGTGCCAGCAGCTTAACCGGGCAACCGGGGACCAATGAAAAACTGTTTTTT. It yields the protein CASSLTGQPGTNEKLFF.

On this clonotype: A junction boundary mismatches the germline segment, possibly from a read error. The chain recombines TRBV5-3 with TRBJ1-3; a weak D match, TRBD1 (5 bases). TRBV5-3 is an open reading frame whose function is uncertain. The CDR3 is 16 residues long. The CDR3 nucleotides are TGTGCCAGCAGCTCCCCAGGGAGTGTGTCTGGAAACACCATATATTTT. As protein: CASSSPGSVSGNTIYF.

The V and J genes are TRBV6-1 and TRBJ2-7; TRBD1 might be the D (6 bases). CDR1 and CDR2 (germline): MNHNS, SASEGT. The CDR3 runs to 15 residues. The V end lost 7 bases, the J end lost 1 base, and 17 bases lay between the germline ends. DNA of the CDR3: TGTGCCAGCACCCCTAGGGACACGGGGTCCTACGAGCAGTACTTC. This gives the protein CASTPRDTGSYEQYF.

This clonotype has more than one count but fewer than ten. The chain has TRBV18 and TRBJ1-6; TRBD1 matches 11 bases. CDR1 and CDR2 from the germline V gene are KGHSH and LQKENI. V dropped 2 bases and J dropped 9; count of bases not matched to a gene: 6. The CDR3 runs to 16 residues. CDR3 DNA: TGTGCCAGCTCACCAGCCGGGACAGGGGGGGGTTCACCCCTCCACTTT. Encoded protein: CASSPAGTGGGSPLHF.

The genes are TRBV7-2 and TRBJ2-7; a possible D gene is TRBD1 (5 bases). Germline V gives CDR1 SGHTA, CDR2 FQGNSA. V was cut by 4 bases and J by 6 bases, with 16 bases left in between. This CDR3 is 14 amino acids long. CDR3 sequence reads: CASSSRARRGEQYF. In nucleotides, the CDR3 is TGTGCCAGCAGCTCCCGGGCTAGAAGGGGCGAGCAGTACTTC.

The V call is TRBV12-3 or TRBV12-4, the J call TRBJ2-3; D is perhaps TRBD1 (6 bases). Deletions cut 5 bases from V and 3 bases from J, with 12 bases between. The CDR3 is 14 amino acids. The CDR3 loop reads CASSPLRGTDTQYF. The CDR3 coding sequence is TGTGCCAGCAGTCCCCTAAGGGGGACAGATACGCAGTATTTT.

This clonotype was counted only a few times. CDR3 in amino acids: CASSWRVTEAFF. The DNA of the CDR3 is TGTGCCAGCAGCTGGAGGGTGACTGAAGCTTTCTTT. The chain combines TRBV11-2 with TRBJ1-1, with D unclear. Looked up from germline, CDR1 is SGHAT and CDR2 is FQNNGV. Trimming pared 4 bases from V and 5 bases from J, leaving 8 bases between. The CDR3 is made up of 12 amino acids.

This clonotype was seen once. The rearrangement links TRBV5-1 to TRBJ1-2; a possible D gene is TRBD1 (5 bases). The germline V and J ends were trimmed by 4 bases and 8 bases, with 18 bases remaining between them. Per germline, CDR1 SGHRS and CDR2 YFSETQ. CDR3 length equals 14 residues. The CDR3 region is CASSSGGGGEGYTF. CDR3 sequence (DNA): TGCGCCAGCAGCAGCGGCGGGGGAGGAGAGGGCTACACCTTC.

The chain uses TRBV4-3 and TRBJ2-6, with D unresolved. The V end lost 3 bases, the J end lost 1 base, and 7 bases lay between the germline ends. CDR1 is LGHNA, CDR2 YSLEER, per germline. This CDR3 has 15 residues. The CDR3 protein is CASSQVISGANVLTF. The CDR3, as DNA: TGCGCCAGCAGCCAGGTAATTTCTGGGGCCAACGTCCTGACTTTC.

The CDR3 spells CSVGGQGRTTDTQYF. The CDR3 DNA follows: TGCAGCGTGGGAGGACAGGGTCGAACGACAGATACGCAGTATTTT. The J gene is TRBJ2-3, the V gene TRBV29-1; 8 bases agree with TRBD1. Germline assignment: CDR1 SQVTM and CDR2 ANQGSEA. The CDR3 is 15 residues long. The trim removed 6 bases at V and 3 bases at J, leaving 11 bases unmatched.

This chain uses TRBV2 with TRBJ2-7; weak D call: TRBD2 (7 bases). V was shortened by 11 bases and J by 4 bases, with 12 bases between the two germline ends. Germline V gene data show CDR1 as SNHLY and CDR2 as FYNNEI. The CDR3 is made up of 11 amino acids. CDR3 DNA sequence: TGTGCCGGGGGGGCCGGGTACGAGCAGTACTTC. Its protein is CAGGAGYEQYF.

The rearrangement links TRBV18 to TRBJ1-6; 9 bases map to TRBD1. Per the germline V gene, CDR1 is KGHSH and CDR2 is LQKENI. The V and J ends lost 2 bases and 7 bases, in that order; junction bases with no gene match: 6. The CDR3 consists of 16 residues. CDR3 coding DNA: TGTGCCAGCTCACCAGCTGGGGACAGGGTAAATTCACCCCTCCACTTT. Translated: CASSPAGDRVNSPLHF.

The V gene is TRBV19, the J gene TRBJ2-5, with D possibly being TRBD1 or TRBD2 (5 bases each). This CDR3 has 16 residues. Germline V gene sequence: CDR1 LNHDA, CDR2 SQIVND (reference sequence). V was cut by 3 bases and J by 2 bases, with 16 bases left in between. CDR3 nucleotides: TGTGCCAGTAGTATCGCCCAGGGTGGGGGTCAAGAGACCCAGTACTTC. Protein: CASSIAQGGGQETQYF.

Only a few counts were recorded for this clonotype. The CDR3 region has the DNA TGTGCCAGCAGCTTCGGACAGGGAGGGACGAACACTGAAGCTTTCTTT. This translates into CASSFGQGGTNTEAFF. This rearrangement joins TRBV7-6 to TRBJ1-1, with 8 positions matching TRBD1. The ends lost 3 bases at V and 1 base at J; junction bases unmatched: 7. Germline V gene data show CDR1 as SGHVS and CDR2 as FNYEAQ. There are 16 residues in the CDR3.

This clonotype has more than one count but fewer than ten. The chain joins TRBV7-2 to TRBJ2-3; 10 nucleotides align to TRBD2. Germline trimming cut 3 bases from V and 6 bases from J; bases unmatched to any gene: 6. This CDR3 spans 15 amino acids. Germline V gene sequence: CDR1 SGHTA, CDR2 FQGNSA. Here the CDR3 reads CASSFTSGEMDTQYF. CDR3 nucleotides: TGTGCCAGCAGCTTTACTAGCGGGGAGATGGATACGCAGTATTTT.

V and J are TRBV5-1 and TRBJ1-6; no reliable D call. The ends were cut back, 4 bases at V and 5 bases at J, with 10 bases in the middle. The CDR3 has 14 amino acids. Germline V gene lookup returns CDR1 SGHRS and CDR2 YFSETQ. CDR3 nucleotides: TGCGCCAGCAGCCAACGGGGAGATAATTCACCCCTCCACTTT. Protein sequence: CASSQRGDNSPLHF.

This clonotype turned up a few times. The genes are TRBV19 and TRBJ2-6; D gene uncertain. V was pared by 9 bases and J by 0 bases, with 3 bases between. The CDR3 consists of 12 residues. Germline loops: CDR1 LNHDA, CDR2 SQIVND (reference sequence). The CDR3 reads CASVSGANVLTF. CDR3 coding DNA: TGTGCCAGCGTCTCTGGGGCCAACGTCCTGACTTTC.

This clonotype has more than one count but fewer than ten. The chain uses TRBV6-5 and TRBJ1-1; D perhaps matches TRBD1 (6 bases). Per germline, CDR1 MNHEY and CDR2 SVGAGI. CDR3 length: 18 amino acids. The ends were cut back, 0 bases at V and 0 bases at J, with 17 bases in the middle. The CDR3 nucleotides are TGTGCCAGCAGTTACTCGCGGTTCGGGACAACCATGAACACTGAAGCTTTCTTT. It encodes CASSYSRFGTTMNTEAFF.

In its sample, this clonotype was seen a few times. The CDR3 loop reads CASSVLGAGEQYF. DNA for the CDR3: TGTGCCAGCAGTGTATTGGGGGCTGGCGAGCAGTACTTC. The rearrangement uses TRBV12-3 or TRBV12-4 and TRBJ2-7, with a weak D call TRBD1 (6 bases). Trimming stripped 5 bases from V and 6 bases from J, with 14 bases between. CDR3 length: 13 amino acids.

This clonotype was seen a few times. The chain employs TRBV4-1 and TRBJ2-1; 10 positions match TRBD2. Germline V gene data show CDR1 as MGHRA and CDR2 as YSYEKL. This CDR3 region has 14 residues. The V and J ends lost 8 bases and 3 bases, in that order; junction bases with no gene match: 4. CDR3 in amino acids: CASGERGGYNEQFF. CDR3 nucleotide sequence: TGCGCCAGCGGGGAGCGGGGGGGCTACAATGAGCAGTTCTTC.

V usage is TRBV2 and J usage is TRBJ2-7; D uncertain. Trimming left V 4 bases short and J 7 bases short, with 5 bases between. Germline V gives CDR1 SNHLY, CDR2 FYNNEI. This CDR3 is built from 10 residues. CDR3 nucleotide sequence: TGTGCCAGCAGTGTGCAGGAGCAGTACTTC. Translation: CASSVQEQYF.